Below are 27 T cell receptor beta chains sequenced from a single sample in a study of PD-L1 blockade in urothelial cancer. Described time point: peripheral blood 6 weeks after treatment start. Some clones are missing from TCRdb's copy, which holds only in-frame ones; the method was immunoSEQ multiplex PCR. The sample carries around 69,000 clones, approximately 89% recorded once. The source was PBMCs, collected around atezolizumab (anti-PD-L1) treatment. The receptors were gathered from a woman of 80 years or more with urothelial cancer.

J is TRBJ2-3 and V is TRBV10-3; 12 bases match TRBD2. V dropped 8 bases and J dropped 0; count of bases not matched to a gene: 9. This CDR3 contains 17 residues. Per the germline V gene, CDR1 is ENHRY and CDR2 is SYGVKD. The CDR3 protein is CAIQGTSGYSSTDTQYF. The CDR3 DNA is TGTGCCATCCAGGGGACTAGCGGGTACTCTAGCACAGATACGCAGTATTTT.

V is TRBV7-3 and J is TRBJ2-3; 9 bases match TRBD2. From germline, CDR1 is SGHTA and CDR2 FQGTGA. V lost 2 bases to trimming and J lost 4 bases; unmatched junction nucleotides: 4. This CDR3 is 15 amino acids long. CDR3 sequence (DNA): TGTGCCAGCAGCTTAGCGGGAGGGCCCTCAGATACGCAGTATTTT. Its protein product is CASSLAGGPSDTQYF.

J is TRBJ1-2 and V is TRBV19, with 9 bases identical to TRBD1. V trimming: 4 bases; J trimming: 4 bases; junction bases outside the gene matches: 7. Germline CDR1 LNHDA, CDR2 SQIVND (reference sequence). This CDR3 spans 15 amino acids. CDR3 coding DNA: TGTGCCAGTAGTAAACCCCGGGACAGGGCCTATGGCTACACCTTC. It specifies CASSKPRDRAYGYTF. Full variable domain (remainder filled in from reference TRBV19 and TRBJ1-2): DGGITQSPKYLFRKEGQNVTLSCEQNLNHDAMYWYRQDPGQGLRLIYYSQIVNDFQKGDIAEGYSVSREKKESFPLTVTSAQKNPTAFYLCASSKPRDRAYGYTFGSGTRLTVV.

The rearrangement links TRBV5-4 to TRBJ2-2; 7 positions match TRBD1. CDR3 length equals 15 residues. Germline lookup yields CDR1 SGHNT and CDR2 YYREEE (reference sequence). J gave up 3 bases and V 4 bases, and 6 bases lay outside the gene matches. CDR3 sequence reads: CASSGNRGHTGELFF. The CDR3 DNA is TGTGCCAGCAGCGGAAACAGGGGTCACACCGGGGAGCTGTTTTTT.

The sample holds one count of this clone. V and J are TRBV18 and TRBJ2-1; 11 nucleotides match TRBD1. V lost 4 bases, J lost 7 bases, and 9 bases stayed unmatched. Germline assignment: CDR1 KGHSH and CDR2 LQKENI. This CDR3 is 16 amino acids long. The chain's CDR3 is CASSRTGGEGVNEQFF. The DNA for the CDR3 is TGTGCCAGCTCACGGACAGGGGGCGAAGGAGTTAATGAGCAGTTCTTC.

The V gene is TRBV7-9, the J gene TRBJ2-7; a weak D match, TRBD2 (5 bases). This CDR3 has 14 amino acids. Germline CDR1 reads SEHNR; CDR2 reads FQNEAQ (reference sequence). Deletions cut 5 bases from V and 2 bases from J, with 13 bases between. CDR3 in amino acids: CASSPRTGAYEQYF. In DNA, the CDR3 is TGTGCCAGCAGCCCCCGGACTGGGGCCTACGAGCAGTACTTC.

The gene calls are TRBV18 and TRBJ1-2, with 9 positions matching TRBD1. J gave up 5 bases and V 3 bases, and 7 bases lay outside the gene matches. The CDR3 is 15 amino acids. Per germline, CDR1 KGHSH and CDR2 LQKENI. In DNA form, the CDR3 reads TGTGCCAGCTCACCTGAGACAGGGGGGTTTTATGGCTACACCTTC. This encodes CASSPETGGFYGYTF.

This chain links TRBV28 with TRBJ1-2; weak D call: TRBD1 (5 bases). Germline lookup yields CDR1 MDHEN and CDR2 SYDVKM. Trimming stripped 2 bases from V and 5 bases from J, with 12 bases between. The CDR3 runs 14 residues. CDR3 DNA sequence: TGTGCCAGCAGTTTACAGGGTGTGCGGTATGGCTACACCTTC. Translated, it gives CASSLQGVRYGYTF.

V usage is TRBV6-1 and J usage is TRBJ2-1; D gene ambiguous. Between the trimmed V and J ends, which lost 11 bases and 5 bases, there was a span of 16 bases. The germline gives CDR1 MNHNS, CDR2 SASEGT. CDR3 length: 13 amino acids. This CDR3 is CACRRSTHNEQFF. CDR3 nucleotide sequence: TGTGCCTGCCGGCGGAGCACCCACAATGAGCAGTTCTTC.

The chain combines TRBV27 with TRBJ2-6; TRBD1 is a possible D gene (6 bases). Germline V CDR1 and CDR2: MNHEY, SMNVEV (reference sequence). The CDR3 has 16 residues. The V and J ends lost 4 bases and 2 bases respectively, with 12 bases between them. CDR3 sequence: CASSSIQGPGANVLTF. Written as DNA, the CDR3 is TGTGCCAGCAGTTCAATACAGGGACCTGGGGCCAACGTCCTGACTTTC.

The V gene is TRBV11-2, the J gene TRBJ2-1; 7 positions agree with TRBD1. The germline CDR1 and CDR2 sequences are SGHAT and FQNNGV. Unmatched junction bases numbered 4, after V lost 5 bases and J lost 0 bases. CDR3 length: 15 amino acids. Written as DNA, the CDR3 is TGTGCCAGCAGCGAGGGACAGAGCTCCTACAATGAGCAGTTCTTC. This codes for CASSEGQSSYNEQFF.

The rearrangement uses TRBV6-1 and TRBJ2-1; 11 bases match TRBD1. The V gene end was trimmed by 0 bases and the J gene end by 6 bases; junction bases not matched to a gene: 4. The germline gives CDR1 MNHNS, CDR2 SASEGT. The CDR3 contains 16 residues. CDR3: CASSEAPGTGGNEQFF. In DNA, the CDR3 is TGTGCCAGCAGTGAAGCTCCGGGGACAGGGGGCAATGAGCAGTTCTTC.

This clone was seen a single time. The CDR3 is CASSQRQGVYEQYF. The CDR3 coding sequence is TGTGCCAGCAGCCAAAGACAGGGGGTCTACGAGCAGTACTTC. The chain is built from TRBV14 and TRBJ2-7; TRBD1 aligns across 9 bases. The CDR3 has 14 residues. Germline V CDR1 and CDR2: SGHDN, FVKESK. V lost 2 bases and J lost 3; bases outside the gene matches: 2.

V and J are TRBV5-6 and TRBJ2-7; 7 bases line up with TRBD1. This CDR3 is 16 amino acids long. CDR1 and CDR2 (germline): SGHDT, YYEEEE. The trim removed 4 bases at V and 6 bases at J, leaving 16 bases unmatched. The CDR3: CASSPLERSGGGEQYF. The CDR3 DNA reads TGTGCCAGCAGCCCCCTTGAGCGGTCAGGGGGTGGCGAGCAGTACTTC. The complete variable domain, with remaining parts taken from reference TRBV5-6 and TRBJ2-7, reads DAGVTQSPTHLIKTRGQQVTLRCSPKSGHDTVSWYQQALGQGPQFIFQYYEEEERQRGNFPDRFSGHQFPNYSSELNVNALLLGDSALYLCASSPLERSGGGEQYFGPGTRLTVT.

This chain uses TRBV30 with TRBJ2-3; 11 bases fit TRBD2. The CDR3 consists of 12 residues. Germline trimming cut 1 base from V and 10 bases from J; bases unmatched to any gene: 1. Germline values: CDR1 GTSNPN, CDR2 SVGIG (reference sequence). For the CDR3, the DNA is TGTGCCTGGAGTGCGGGACTAGCGGCGCAGTATTTT. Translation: CAWSAGLAAQYF. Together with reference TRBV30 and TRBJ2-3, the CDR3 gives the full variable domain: SQTIHQWPATLVQPVGSPLSLECTVEGTSNPNLYWYRQAAGRGLQLLFYSVGIGQISSEVPQNLSASRPQDRQFILSSKKLLLSDSGFYLCAWSAGLAAQYFGPGTRLTVL.

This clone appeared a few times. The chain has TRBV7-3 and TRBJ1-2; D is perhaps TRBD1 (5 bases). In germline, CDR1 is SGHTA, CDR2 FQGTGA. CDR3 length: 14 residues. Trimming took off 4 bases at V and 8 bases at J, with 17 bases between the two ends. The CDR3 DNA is TGTGCCAGCAGCTCGCGAGGAGGGGCTGTGGGCTACACCTTC. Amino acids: CASSSRGGAVGYTF.

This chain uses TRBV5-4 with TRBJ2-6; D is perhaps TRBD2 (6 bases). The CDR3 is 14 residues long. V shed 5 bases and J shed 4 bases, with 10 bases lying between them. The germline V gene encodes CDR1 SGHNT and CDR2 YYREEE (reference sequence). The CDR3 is CASSRGSGANVLTF. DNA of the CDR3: TGTGCCAGCAGTCGGGGGAGCGGGGCCAACGTCCTGACTTTC.

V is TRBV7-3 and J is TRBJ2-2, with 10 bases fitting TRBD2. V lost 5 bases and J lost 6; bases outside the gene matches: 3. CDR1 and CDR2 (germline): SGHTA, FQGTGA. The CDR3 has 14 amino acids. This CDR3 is CASSLAGEAGELFF. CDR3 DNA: TGTGCCAGCAGCCTAGCGGGAGAGGCCGGGGAGCTGTTTTTT.

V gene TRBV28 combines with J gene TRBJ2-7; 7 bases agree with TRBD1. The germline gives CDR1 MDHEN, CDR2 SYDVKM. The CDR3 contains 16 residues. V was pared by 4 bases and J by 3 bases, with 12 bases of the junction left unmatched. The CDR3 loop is CASSSDPRTGRYEQYF. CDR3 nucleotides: TGTGCCAGCAGTTCCGATCCTCGGACAGGCCGCTACGAGCAGTACTTC.

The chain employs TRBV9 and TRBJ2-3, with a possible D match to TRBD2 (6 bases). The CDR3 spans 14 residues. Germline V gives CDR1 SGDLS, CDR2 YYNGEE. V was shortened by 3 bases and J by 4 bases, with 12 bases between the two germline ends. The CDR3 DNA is TGTGCCAGCAGCGGACTAGGGGTCGCAGATACGCAGTATTTT. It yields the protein CASSGLGVADTQYF.

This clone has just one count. The CDR3 region is CASSAQEGVSYEQYF. Here the CDR3 DNA reads TGTGCCAGCTCGGCCCAAGAGGGAGTTTCCTACGAGCAGTACTTC. The chain couples TRBV18 to TRBJ2-7; tentative D call: TRBD2 (5 bases). Germline V gives CDR1 KGHSH, CDR2 LQKENI. Trimming stripped 6 bases from V and 1 base from J, with 16 bases between. CDR3 size: 15 residues. The entire variable domain, with the rest obtained from reference TRBV18 and TRBJ2-7, is as follows: NAGVMQNPRHLVRRRGQEARLRCSPMKGHSHVYWYRQLPEEGLKFMVYLQKENIIDESGMPKERFSAEFPKEGPSILRIQQVVRGDSAAYFCASSAQEGVSYEQYFGPGTRLTVT.

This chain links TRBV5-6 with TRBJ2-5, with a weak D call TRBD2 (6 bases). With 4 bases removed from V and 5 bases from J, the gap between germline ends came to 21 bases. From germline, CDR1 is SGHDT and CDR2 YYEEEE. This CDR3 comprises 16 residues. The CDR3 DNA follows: TGTGCCAGCAGCCCGACCCTAGACTGGAGCGGGGAGACCCAGTACTTC. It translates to CASSPTLDWSGETQYF.

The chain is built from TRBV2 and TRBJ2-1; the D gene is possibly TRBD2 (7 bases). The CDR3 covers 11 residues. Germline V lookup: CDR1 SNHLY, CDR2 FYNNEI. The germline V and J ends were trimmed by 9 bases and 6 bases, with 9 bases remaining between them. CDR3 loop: CARRGGNEQFF. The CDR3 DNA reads TGTGCCAGGAGGGGGGGCAATGAGCAGTTCTTC.

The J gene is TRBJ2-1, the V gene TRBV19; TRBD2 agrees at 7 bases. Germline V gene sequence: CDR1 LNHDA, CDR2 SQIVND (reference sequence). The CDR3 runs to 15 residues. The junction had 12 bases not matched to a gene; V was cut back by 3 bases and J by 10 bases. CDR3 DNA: TGTGCCAGTAGTATTAGGACTAGTGCATCAATGGAGCAGTTCTTC. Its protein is CASSIRTSASMEQFF.

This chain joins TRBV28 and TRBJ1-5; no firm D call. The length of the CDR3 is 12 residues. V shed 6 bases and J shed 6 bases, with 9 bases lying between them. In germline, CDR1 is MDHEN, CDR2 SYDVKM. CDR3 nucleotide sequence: TGTGCCAGCAGGGTCGGGAGTCAGCCCCAGCATTTT. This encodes CASRVGSQPQHF.

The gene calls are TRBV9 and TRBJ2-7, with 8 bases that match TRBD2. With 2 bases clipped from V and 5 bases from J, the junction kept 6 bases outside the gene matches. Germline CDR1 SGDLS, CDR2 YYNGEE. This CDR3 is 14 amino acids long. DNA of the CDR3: TGTGCCAGCAGCGTCAGCGGGAGAAAAGACGAGCAGTACTTC. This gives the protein CASSVSGRKDEQYF.

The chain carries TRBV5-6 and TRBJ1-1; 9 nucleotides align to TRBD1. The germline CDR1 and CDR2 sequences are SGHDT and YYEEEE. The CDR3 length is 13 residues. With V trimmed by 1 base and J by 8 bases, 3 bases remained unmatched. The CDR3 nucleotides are TGTGCCAGCAGCTTGTACAGGGGGCTCGAAGCTTTCTTT. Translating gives CASSLYRGLEAFF.